This is a list of T cell receptor beta chains from one sample in a study of cytomegalovirus exposure and HLA in healthy donors. The protocol was immunoSEQ multiplex PCR, while the TCRdb copy is restricted to in-frame clones and leaves out a portion. The profile covers more than 80,000 clones, with more than 60% appearing a single time and 7.5% to 9.5% taken by the ten largest. Sequences were obtained from PBMCs. The origin of the receptors is a human donor in good health. The CDR3 runs from the conserved cysteine through the conserved F or W. A D gene is named only where the DNA matches it firmly. The listing skips clone size in some rows; elsewhere it reads once, few, many or a size class.

clone_size j_call d_call v_call cdr3_aa cdr3_nt
NA TRBJ2-2 TRBD1 TRBV6-4 CASSDGTGGTGELFF TGTGCCAGCAGTGACGGGACAGGGGGCACCGGGGAGCTGTTTTTT
NA TRBJ2-1 NA TRBV7-9 CASSLVFRTSEQFF TGTGCCAGCAGCTTAGTGTTCCGTACTTCTGAGCAGTTCTTC
NA TRBJ1-2 TRBD1 TRBV27 CASSLSGRGVYGYTF TGTGCCAGCAGTTTATCTGGCAGGGGGGTTTATGGCTACACCTTC
NA TRBJ1-5 TRBD1 TRBV6-1 CASSVQQGGGNQPQHF TGTGCCAGCAGTGTTCAACAGGGGGGAGGCAATCAGCCCCAGCATTTT
NA TRBJ2-7 TRBD1 TRBV12-5 CASGLPRRQGAYEQYF TGTGCTAGTGGTTTGCCTAGGCGACAGGGGGCCTACGAGCAGTACTTC
NA TRBJ2-7 NA TRBV14 CASAPQGGPYEQYF TGTGCCAGCGCCCCGCAGGGTGGACCATACGAGCAGTACTTC
NA TRBJ2-7 NA TRBV29-1 CSVVDGGYEQYF TGCAGCGTTGTAGACGGGGGCTACGAGCAGTACTTC
NA TRBJ2-1 NA TRBV15 CATSRDGAGKNEQFF TGTGCCACCAGCAGAGATGGGGCAGGGAAGAATGAGCAGTTCTTC
NA TRBJ1-3 TRBD1 TRBV7-9 CASSLVGGQASYSGNTIYF TGTGCCAGCAGCTTAGTGGGTGGACAGGCCTCGTACTCTGGAAACACCATATATTTT
NA TRBJ2-3 NA TRBV10-3 CAISEAGRTTVRDTQYF TGTGCCATCAGTGAAGCAGGCCGGACTACGGTCAGGGATACGCAGTATTTT
NA TRBJ2-7 NA TRBV6-6 CASSYRVGVSSYEQYF TGTGCCAGCAGTTACCGTGTGGGAGTGAGCTCCTACGAGCAGTACTTC
NA TRBJ1-2 NA TRBV7-9 CASSLGGSRVKGYTF TGTGCCAGCAGCTTAGGGGGAAGCAGGGTAAAAGGCTACACCTTC
NA TRBJ2-6 TRBD1 TRBV29-1 CSVDGQAGANVLTF TGCAGCGTAGATGGACAGGCTGGGGCCAACGTCCTGACTTTC
NA TRBJ2-7 NA TRBV29-1 CSAGILDGEQYF TGCAGCGCCGGGATTCTTGACGGCGAGCAGTACTTC
NA TRBJ2-1 TRBD2 TRBV5-1 CASSLLLAGDSEQFF TGCGCCAGCAGCCTACTACTAGCGGGAGACAGTGAGCAGTTCTTC
few TRBJ2-3 TRBD2 TRBV18 CASSPRTSIDTQYF TGTGCCAGCTCACCAAGGACTAGCATAGATACGCAGTATTTT
NA TRBJ2-2 TRBD2 TRBV9 CASSVRLGLAGGSPNTGELFF TGTGCCAGCAGCGTAAGACTGGGACTAGCGGGAGGGTCGCCGAACACCGGGGAGCTGTTTTTT
NA TRBJ1-5 NA TRBV2 CASSNGLRTNQPQHF TGTGCCAGCAGTAACGGTTTGCGGACTAATCAGCCCCAGCATTTT
NA TRBJ1-1 NA TRBV7-2 CASSLDRGGAFF TGTGCCAGCAGCTTAGATCGGGGTGGGGCTTTCTTT
NA TRBJ1-1 NA TRBV5-5 CASSLVLGGNTEAFF TGTGCCAGCAGCTTGGTGTTAGGGGGGAACACTGAAGCTTTCTTT
NA TRBJ2-1 TRBD2 TRBV9 CASSVGLADYNEQFF TGTGCCAGCAGCGTGGGACTAGCGGACTACAATGAGCAGTTCTTC
NA TRBJ2-2 TRBD2 TRBV5-4 CASSPSGTSGRTGELFF TGTGCCAGCAGCCCGTCCGGTACTAGCGGGAGGACCGGGGAGCTGTTTTTT
NA TRBJ1-1 TRBD1 TRBV5-1 CASSTTGVLTEAFF TGCGCCAGCAGCACTACAGGGGTCCTCACTGAAGCTTTCTTT
few TRBJ2-2 TRBD1 TRBV25-1 CASSERGRANTGELFF TGTGCCAGCAGTGAGAGGGGGCGGGCCAACACCGGGGAGCTGTTTTTT
NA TRBJ1-4 TRBD1 TRBV5-1 CASSQAGGSFEKLFF TGCGCCAGCAGCCAGGCAGGGGGCTCATTTGAAAAACTGTTTTTT
NA TRBJ1-3 NA TRBV30 CAWTGMDTIYF TGTGCCTGGACAGGGATGGACACCATATATTTT
NA TRBJ2-3 TRBD1 TRBV7-9 CASSLATTMGQVLDTQYF TGTGCCAGCAGCTTAGCCACCACGATGGGACAGGTATTGGATACGCAGTATTTT